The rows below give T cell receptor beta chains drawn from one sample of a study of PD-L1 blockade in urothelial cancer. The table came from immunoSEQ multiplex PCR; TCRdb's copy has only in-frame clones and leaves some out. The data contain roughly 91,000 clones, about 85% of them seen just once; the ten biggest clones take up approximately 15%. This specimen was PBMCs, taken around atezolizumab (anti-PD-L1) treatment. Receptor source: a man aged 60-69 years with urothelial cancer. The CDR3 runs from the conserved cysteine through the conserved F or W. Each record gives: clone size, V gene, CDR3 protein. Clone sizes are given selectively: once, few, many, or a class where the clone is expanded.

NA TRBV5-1 CASSSTQTGVGGTDTQYF
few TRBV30 CAWTIEGWYYGYTF
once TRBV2 CASRTLGAEAFF
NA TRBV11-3 CASSFHSTRAYNEQFF
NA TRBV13 CASSPGQGVYHGYTF
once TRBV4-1 CASSQEFPTRNTEAFF
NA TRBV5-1 CASSYDRAYEQYF
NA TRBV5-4 CASSKDRDEKLFF
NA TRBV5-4 CASSPEGTGELFF
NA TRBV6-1 CASTPQRINYGYTF
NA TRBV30 CAWLPIHTDTQYF
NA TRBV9 CASSHPDSFRNTIYF
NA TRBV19 CASRGVLAANTGELFF
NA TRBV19 CASKTGQVSAGELFF
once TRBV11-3 CASSLAGVGQYF
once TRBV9 CASSSRTGSGQETQYF
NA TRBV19 CATKVSVGLSEQYF
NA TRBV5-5 CASAPDLLLGEKLFF
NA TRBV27 CASSLSLQGNSPLHF
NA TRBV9 CASSGQGARNTEAFF
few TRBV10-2 CASSDGGQLNTEAFF
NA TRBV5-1 CASSETENSPLHF
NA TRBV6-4 CASSDSVRPSRRGYTF
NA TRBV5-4 CASSLGNRDNEKLFF
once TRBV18 CASSPLGGDAFF
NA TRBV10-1 CASSEGGAGVWYNEQFF
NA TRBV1 CTSDPTGGTDEQYF
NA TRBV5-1 CASSLGGRRGVGEKLFF
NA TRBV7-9 CASSLGRNSNQPQHF
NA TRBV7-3 CASSFTSQGYNELFF
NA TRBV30 CAWSVRGEQYF
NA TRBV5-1 CASRQNGLSTDTQYF
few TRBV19 CASSIGSSYNSPLHF
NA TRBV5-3 CARSLGGTSGGSSYEQYF
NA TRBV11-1 CASSFDRTTDTQYF
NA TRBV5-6 CASSLIGGEYNEQFF
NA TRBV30 CAWSVYSGRSGANVLTF
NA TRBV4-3 CASSQGGGITDTQYF
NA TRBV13 CASSLGAGLRYEQYF
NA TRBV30 CAWMMGQEVGEQYF
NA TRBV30 CAWGTQGETQYF
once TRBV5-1 CASWGFVPGQGFLTYNSPLHF
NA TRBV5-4 CASSSTSRYEQYF
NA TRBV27 CASSSARGIEKLFF
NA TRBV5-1 CASSSSGGGTDTQYF
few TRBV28 CASSPAWGRGLGELFF
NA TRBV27 CASSTRDKGRREQFF
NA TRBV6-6 CASSYSGIYNEQFF
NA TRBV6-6 CASIDWGEKNTGELFF
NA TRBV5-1 CASSFGLRGTDTQYF
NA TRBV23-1 CASSARLAGGPLQETQYF
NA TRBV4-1 CASSQEASGRARDTQYF
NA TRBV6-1 CASSPGRGGEPQHF